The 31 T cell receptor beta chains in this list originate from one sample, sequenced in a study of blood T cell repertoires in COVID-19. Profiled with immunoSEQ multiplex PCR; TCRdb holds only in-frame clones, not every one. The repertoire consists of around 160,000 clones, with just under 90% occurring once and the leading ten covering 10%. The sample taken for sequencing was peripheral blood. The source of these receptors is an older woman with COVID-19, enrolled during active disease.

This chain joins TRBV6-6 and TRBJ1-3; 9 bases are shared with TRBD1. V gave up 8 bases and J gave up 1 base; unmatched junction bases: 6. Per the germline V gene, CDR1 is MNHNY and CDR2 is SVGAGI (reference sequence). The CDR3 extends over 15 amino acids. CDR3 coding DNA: TGTGCCAGCGACAACAGGGGGCATTCTGGAAACACCATATATTTT. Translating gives CASDNRGHSGNTIYF.

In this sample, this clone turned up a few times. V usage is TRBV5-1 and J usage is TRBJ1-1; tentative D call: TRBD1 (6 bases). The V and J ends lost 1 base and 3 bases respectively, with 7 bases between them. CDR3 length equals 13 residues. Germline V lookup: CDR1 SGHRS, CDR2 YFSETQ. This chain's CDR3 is CASSLHRDTEAFF. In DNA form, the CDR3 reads TGCGCCAGCAGCTTGCACAGGGACACTGAAGCTTTCTTT.

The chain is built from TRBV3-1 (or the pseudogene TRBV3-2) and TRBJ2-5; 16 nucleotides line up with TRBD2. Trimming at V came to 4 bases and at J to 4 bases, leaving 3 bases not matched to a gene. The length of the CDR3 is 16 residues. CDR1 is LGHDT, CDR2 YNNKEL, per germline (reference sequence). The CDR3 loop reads CASSPGLAGGTETQYF. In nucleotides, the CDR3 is TGTGCCAGCAGCCCGGGACTAGCGGGGGGGACAGAGACCCAGTACTTC.

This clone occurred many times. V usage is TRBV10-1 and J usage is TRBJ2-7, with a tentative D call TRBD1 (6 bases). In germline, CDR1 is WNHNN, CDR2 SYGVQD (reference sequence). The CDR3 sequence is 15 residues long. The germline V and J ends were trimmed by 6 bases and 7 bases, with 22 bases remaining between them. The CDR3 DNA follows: TGCGCCAGCAGCACGCAGGGGTTGGGGGCGCAGGAGCAGTACTTC. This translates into CASSTQGLGAQEQYF.

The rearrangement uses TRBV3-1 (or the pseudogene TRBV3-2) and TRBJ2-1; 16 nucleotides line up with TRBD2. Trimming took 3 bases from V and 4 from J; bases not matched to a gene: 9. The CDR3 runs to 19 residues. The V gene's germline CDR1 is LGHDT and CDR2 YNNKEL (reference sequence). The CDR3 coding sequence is TGTGCCAGCAGCCAGGCCGGGACTAGCGGGGGGGCATGGTACAATGAGCAGTTCTTC. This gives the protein CASSQAGTSGGAWYNEQFF.

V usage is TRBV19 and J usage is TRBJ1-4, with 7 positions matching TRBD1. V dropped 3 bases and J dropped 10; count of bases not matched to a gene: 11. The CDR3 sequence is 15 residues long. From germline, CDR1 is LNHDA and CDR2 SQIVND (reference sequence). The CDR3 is CASSIPGQRVGKLFF. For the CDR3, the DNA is TGTGCCAGTAGTATCCCGGGACAGCGAGTAGGAAAACTGTTTTTT. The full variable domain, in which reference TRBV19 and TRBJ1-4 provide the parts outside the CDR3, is DGGITQSPKYLFRKEGQNVTLSCEQNLNHDAMYWYRQDPGQGLRLIYYSQIVNDFQKGDIAEGYSVSREKKESFPLTVTSAQKNPTAFYLCASSIPGQRVGKLFFGSGTQLSVL.

The CDR3 nucleotides read TGTGCCAGTAGTATGGGGGCCGGGACTAGCCGCCATGAGCAGTTCTTC. Protein sequence: CASSMGAGTSRHEQFF. The rearrangement uses TRBV19 and TRBJ2-1, with 9 bases matching TRBD2. This CDR3 region has 16 residues. Germline V gene lookup returns CDR1 LNHDA and CDR2 SQIVND (reference sequence). V trimming: 3 bases; J trimming: 8 bases; junction bases outside the gene matches: 11.

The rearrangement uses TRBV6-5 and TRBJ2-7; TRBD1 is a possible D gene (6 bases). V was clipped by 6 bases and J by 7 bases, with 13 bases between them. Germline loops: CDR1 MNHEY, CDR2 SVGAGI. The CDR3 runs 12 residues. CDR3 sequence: CASSRDTGEQYF. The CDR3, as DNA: TGTGCCAGCAGCCGGGACACTGGGGAGCAGTACTTC.

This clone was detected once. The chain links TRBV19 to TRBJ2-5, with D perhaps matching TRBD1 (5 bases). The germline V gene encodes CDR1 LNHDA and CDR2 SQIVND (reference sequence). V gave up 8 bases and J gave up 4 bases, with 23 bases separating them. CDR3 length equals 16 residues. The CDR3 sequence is CASSNDPPDIRETQYF. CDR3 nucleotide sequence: TGTGCCAGTTCTAATGATCCCCCGGACATCCGAGAGACCCAGTACTTC.

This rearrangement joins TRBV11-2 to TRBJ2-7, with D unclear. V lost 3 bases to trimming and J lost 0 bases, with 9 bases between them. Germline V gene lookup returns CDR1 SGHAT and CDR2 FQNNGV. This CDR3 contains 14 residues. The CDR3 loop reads CASSFTESSYEQYF. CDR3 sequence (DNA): TGTGCCAGCAGCTTTACAGAGAGCTCCTACGAGCAGTACTTC.

The CDR3 here is CASSFRSGGALVTDTQYF. The CDR3, as DNA: TGTGCCAGCAGCTTTCGGAGCGGGGGGGCCTTGGTGACAGATACGCAGTATTTT. This chain joins TRBV11-2 and TRBJ2-3; 10 positions match TRBD2. This CDR3 has 18 amino acids. The germline V gene encodes CDR1 SGHAT and CDR2 FQNNGV. With V trimmed by 3 bases and J by 3 bases, 12 bases remained unmatched.

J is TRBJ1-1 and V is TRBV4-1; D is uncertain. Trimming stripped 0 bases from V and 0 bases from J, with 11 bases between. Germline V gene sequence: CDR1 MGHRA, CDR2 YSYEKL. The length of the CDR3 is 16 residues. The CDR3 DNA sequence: TGCGCCAGCAGCCAAGACCGGGGAGGCATGAACACTGAAGCTTTCTTT. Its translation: CASSQDRGGMNTEAFF.

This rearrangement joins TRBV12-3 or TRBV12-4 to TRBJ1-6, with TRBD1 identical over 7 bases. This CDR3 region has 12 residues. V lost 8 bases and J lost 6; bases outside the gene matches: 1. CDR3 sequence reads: CASGTANSPLHF. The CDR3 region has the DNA TGTGCCAGCGGGACAGCTAATTCACCCCTCCACTTT.

CDR3 DNA: TGTGCCAGCAGCTTCTTGCGGAGTAGCACAGATACGCAGTATTTT. Amino acid sequence: CASSFLRSSTDTQYF. The chain carries TRBV13 and TRBJ2-3; D is ambiguous. Trimming removed 3 bases at V and 0 bases at J, with 10 bases between. Germline loops: CDR1 PRHDT, CDR2 FYEKMQ (reference sequence). The CDR3 loop spans 15 amino acids.

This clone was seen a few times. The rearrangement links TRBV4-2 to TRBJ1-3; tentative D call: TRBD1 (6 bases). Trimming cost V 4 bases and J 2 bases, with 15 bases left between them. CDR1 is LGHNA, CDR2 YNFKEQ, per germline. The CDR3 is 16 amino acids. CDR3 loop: CASSRPEDSPGNTIYF. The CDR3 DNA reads TGTGCCAGCAGCCGACCCGAGGACAGCCCTGGAAACACCATATATTTT.

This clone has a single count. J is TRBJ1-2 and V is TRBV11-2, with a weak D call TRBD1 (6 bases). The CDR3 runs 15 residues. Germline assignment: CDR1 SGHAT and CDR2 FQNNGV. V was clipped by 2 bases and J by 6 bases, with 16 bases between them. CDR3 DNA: TGTGCCAGCAGCTTATCGGTCAGGCAGGGGAATGGCTACACCTTC. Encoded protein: CASSLSVRQGNGYTF.

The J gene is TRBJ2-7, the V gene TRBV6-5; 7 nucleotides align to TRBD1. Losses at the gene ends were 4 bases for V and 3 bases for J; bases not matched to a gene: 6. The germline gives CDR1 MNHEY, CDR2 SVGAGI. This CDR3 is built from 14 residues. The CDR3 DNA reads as TGTGCCAGCAGTTCCGGACAGGATCTCTACGAGCAGTACTTC. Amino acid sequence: CASSSGQDLYEQYF.

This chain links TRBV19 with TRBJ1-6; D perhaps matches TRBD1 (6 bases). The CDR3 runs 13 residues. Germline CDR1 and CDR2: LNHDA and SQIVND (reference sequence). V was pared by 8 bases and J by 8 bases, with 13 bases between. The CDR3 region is CASGRDNYSPLHF. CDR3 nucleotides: TGTGCCAGTGGCCGGGACAATTATTCACCCCTCCACTTT.

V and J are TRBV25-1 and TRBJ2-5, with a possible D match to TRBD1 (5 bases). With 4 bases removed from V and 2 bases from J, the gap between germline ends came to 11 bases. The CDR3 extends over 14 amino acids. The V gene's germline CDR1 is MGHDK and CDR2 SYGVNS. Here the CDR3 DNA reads TGTGCCAGCAGTGCGTGGGGCGTACAAGAGACCCAGTACTTC. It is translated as CASSAWGVQETQYF.

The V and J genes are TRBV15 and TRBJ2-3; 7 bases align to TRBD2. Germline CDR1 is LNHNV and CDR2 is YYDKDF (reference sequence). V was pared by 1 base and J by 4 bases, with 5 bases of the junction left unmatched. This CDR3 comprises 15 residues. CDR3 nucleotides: TGTGCCACCAGCAGAGGGAGCGGGGAGGCAGATACGCAGTATTTT. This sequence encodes CATSRGSGEADTQYF.

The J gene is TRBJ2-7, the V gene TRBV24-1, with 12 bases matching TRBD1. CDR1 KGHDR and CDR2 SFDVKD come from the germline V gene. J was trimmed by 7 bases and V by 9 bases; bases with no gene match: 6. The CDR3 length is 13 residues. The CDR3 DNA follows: TGTGCCACCCAGGGACAGGGGGCGAGAGAGCAGTACTTC. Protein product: CATQGQGAREQYF.

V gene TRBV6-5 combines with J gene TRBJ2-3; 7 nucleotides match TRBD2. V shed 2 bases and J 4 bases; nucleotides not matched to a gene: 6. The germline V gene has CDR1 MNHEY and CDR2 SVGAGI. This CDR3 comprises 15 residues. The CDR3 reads CASSYQRGISDTQYF. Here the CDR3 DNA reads TGTGCCAGCAGTTACCAGCGGGGAATCTCAGATACGCAGTATTTT.

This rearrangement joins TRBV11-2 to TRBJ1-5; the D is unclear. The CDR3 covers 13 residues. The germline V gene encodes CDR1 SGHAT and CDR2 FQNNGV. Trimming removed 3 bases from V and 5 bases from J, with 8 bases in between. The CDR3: CASSLRLYQPQHF. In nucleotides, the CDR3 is TGTGCCAGCAGCTTGAGGTTGTATCAGCCCCAGCATTTT.

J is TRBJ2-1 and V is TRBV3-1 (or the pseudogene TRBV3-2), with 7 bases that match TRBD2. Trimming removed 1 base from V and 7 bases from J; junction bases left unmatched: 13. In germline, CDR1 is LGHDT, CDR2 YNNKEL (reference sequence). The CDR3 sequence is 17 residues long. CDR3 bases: TGTGCCAGCAGCCAAGGAGGAACCGCAGCGGGGCGAAATGAGCAGTTCTTC. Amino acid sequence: CASSQGGTAAGRNEQFF.

The CDR3 protein is CASSLTGSSGNTIYF. CDR3 DNA sequence: TGTGCCAGCAGCCTTACAGGGAGCTCTGGAAACACCATATATTTT. This rearrangement joins TRBV5-4 to TRBJ1-3, with D maybe TRBD1 (6 bases). The CDR3 length is 15 residues. In germline, CDR1 is SGHNT, CDR2 YYREEE (reference sequence). V was clipped by 4 bases and J by 0 bases, with 11 bases between them.

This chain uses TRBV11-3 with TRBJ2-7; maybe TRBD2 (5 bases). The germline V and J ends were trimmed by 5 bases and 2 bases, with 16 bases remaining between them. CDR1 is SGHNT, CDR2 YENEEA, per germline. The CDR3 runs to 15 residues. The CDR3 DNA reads TGTGCCAGCAGCGCGGACTTACTACCAACCTACGAGCAGTACTTC. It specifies CASSADLLPTYEQYF.

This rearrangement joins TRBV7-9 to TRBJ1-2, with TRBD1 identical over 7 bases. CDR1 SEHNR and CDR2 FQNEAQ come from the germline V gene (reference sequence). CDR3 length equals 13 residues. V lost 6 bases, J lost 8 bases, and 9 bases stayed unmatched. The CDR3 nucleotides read TGTGCCAGCAGTTTGGGACAGCCTCTGGGCTACACCTTC. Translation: CASSLGQPLGYTF.

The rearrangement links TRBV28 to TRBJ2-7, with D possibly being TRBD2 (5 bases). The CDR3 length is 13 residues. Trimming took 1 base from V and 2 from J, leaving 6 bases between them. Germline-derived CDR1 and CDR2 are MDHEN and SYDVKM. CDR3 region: CASSLSGAYEQYF. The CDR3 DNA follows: TGTGCCAGCAGTTTATCCGGGGCCTACGAGCAGTACTTC.

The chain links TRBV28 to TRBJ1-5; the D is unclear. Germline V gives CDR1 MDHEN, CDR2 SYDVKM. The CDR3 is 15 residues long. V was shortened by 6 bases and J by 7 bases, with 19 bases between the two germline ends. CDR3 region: CASSPPPGDGQPQHF. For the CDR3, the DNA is TGTGCCAGCAGCCCGCCTCCCGGGGATGGGCAGCCCCAGCATTTT.

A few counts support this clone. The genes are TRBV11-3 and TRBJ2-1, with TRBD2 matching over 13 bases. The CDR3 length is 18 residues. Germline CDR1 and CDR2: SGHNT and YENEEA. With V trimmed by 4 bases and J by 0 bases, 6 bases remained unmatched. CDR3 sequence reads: CASSSGLAGESSYNEQFF. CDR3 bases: TGTGCCAGCAGCTCCGGACTAGCGGGGGAGAGCTCCTACAATGAGCAGTTCTTC.

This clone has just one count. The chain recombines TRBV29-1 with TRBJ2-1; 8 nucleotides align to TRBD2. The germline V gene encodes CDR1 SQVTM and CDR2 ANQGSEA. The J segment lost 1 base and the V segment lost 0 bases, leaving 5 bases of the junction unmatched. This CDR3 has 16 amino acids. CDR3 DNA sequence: TGCAGCGTTGAAGAAGGGACTAGTTCGTCCTACAATGAGCAGTTCTTC. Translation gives CSVEEGTSSSYNEQFF.